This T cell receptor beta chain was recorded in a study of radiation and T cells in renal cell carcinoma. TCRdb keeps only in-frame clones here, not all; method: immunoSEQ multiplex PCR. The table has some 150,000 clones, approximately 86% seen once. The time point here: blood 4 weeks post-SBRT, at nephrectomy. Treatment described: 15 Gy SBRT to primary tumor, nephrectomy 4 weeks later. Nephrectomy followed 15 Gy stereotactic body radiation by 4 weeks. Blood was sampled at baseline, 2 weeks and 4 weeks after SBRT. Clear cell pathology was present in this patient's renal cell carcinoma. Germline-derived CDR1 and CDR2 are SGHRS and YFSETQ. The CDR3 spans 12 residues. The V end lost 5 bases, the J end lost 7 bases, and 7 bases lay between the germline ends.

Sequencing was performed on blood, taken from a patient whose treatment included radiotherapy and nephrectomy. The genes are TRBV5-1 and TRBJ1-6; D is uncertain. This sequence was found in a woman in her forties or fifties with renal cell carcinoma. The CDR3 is CASSLTNSPLHF. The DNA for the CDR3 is TGCGCCAGCAGTCTCACGAATTCACCCCTCCACTTT.